One sample yielded the 32 T cell receptor beta chains listed below, sequenced in a study of blood T cell repertoires in COVID-19. Assay: immunoSEQ multiplex PCR; the TCRdb copy retains only in-frame clones and omits some. The data contain around 250,000 clones, around four fifths of them singletons. What was sequenced was peripheral blood. Every receptor here comes from an elderly man with acute or convalescent COVID-19.

The rearrangement joins TRBV5-5 to TRBJ2-3, with 8 nucleotides matching TRBD2. Germline CDR1 and CDR2: SGHKS and YYEKEE (reference sequence). V lost 3 bases, J lost 2 bases, and 5 bases stayed unmatched. The CDR3 runs to 15 residues. This CDR3 reads CASSYDGRDTDTQYF. In DNA form, the CDR3 reads TGTGCCAGCAGCTATGACGGGAGGGACACAGATACGCAGTATTTT.

This clone was detected only once. V gene TRBV19 combines with J gene TRBJ1-4; 11 positions match TRBD1. Germline CDR1 and CDR2: LNHDA and SQIVND (reference sequence). V was clipped by 10 bases and J by 10 bases; unmatched bases: 8. The CDR3 has 13 amino acids. As DNA, the CDR3 is TGTGCCACCACGGGACAGGGGGAAGGAAAACTGTTTTTT. This gives the protein CATTGQGEGKLFF.

This clone was observed once. The chain recombines TRBV28 with TRBJ2-7; the match to TRBD1 covers 11 bases. The germline V gene encodes CDR1 MDHEN and CDR2 SYDVKM. V dropped 6 bases and J dropped 0; count of bases not matched to a gene: 4. The CDR3 runs 15 residues. CDR3 in amino acids: CASRRDRGSSYEQYF. The CDR3 DNA reads TGTGCCAGCAGACGGGACAGGGGGAGCTCCTACGAGCAGTACTTC.

This clone came up a few times. CDR3 protein: CASSGDKSNQPQHF. The CDR3 DNA sequence: TGTGCCAGCAGCGGGGACAAGAGCAATCAGCCCCAGCATTTT. V usage is TRBV6-5 and J usage is TRBJ1-5; maybe TRBD1 (6 bases). The CDR3 length is 14 residues. Germline V lookup: CDR1 MNHEY, CDR2 SVGAGI. Trimming cost V 6 bases and J 1 base, with 10 bases left between them.

V usage is TRBV4-1 and J usage is TRBJ2-3, with 10 nucleotides matching TRBD1. Germline lookup yields CDR1 MGHRA and CDR2 YSYEKL. The CDR3 runs 15 residues. The ends lost 4 bases at V and 4 bases at J; junction bases unmatched: 5. CDR3 residues: CASSLGQGFSDTQYF. The CDR3 nucleotides read TGCGCCAGCAGCCTGGGACAGGGGTTTTCAGATACGCAGTATTTT.

For this clone: Other DNA sequences in this sample translate to the same CDR3. The CDR3 coding sequence is TGTGCCAGTAGTGGCACCTACGAGCAGTACTTC. Its protein product is CASSGTYEQYF. The chain joins TRBV19 to TRBJ2-7; no reliable D call. Trimming removed 5 bases at V and 2 bases at J, with 4 bases between. In germline, CDR1 is LNHDA, CDR2 SQIVND (reference sequence). This CDR3 spans 11 amino acids.

V and J are TRBV23-1 and TRBJ2-7, with a tentative D call TRBD2 (5 bases). TRBV23-1 is recorded as an ORF, its role being uncertain. The CDR3 sequence is 14 residues long. Trimming pared 4 bases from V and 2 bases from J, leaving 12 bases between. CDR3 sequence (DNA): TGCGCCAGCAGTCCGGAGGCGGAAGCCTACGAGCAGTACTTC. Translated: CASSPEAEAYEQYF.

This chain joins TRBV12-3 or TRBV12-4 and TRBJ2-7, with TRBD1 matching 8 bases. The length of the CDR3 is 13 residues. Trimming took 3 bases from V and 4 from J; bases not matched to a gene: 2. The CDR3 nucleotides are TGTGCCAGCAGTTTTGGGGACAGGTACGAGCAGTACTTC. Protein sequence: CASSFGDRYEQYF.

This clone was detected only once. The rearrangement uses TRBV14 and TRBJ2-5, with D maybe TRBD2 (6 bases). The CDR3 length is 14 residues. Germline CDR1 is SGHDN and CDR2 is FVKESK. V dropped 4 bases and J dropped 4 bases, with 13 bases sitting between them. The CDR3 spells CASSPGLPIETQYF. DNA for the CDR3: TGTGCCAGCAGCCCGGGACTCCCCATAGAGACCCAGTACTTC.

As concerns this clone: The sample holds other DNA sequences that translate to the same CDR3. The chain uses TRBV19 and TRBJ1-5; D uncertain. The V end was cut by 2 bases, the J end by 5 bases, with 7 bases between. Germline V gives CDR1 LNHDA, CDR2 SQIVND (reference sequence). This CDR3 is 13 amino acids long. In DNA form, the CDR3 reads TGTGCCAGTAGTATATTGAGAGATCAGCCCCAGCATTTT. Its protein product is CASSILRDQPQHF.

In DNA form, the CDR3 reads TGTGCCAGCAGCCAAGAATTTTCCAGCGGGGGGGCGGGAAATGAGCAGTTCTTC. Protein sequence: CASSQEFSSGGAGNEQFF. The chain couples TRBV3-1 (or the pseudogene TRBV3-2) to TRBJ2-1, with TRBD2 matching over 10 bases. This CDR3 contains 18 residues. Germline V gene sequence: CDR1 LGHDT, CDR2 YNNKEL (reference sequence). The ends lost 0 bases at V and 7 bases at J; junction bases unmatched: 12.

The CDR3 loop is CASSARDRRYGYTF. The CDR3 DNA reads TGTGCCAGCAGTGCCCGGGACAGGCGCTATGGCTACACCTTC. V is TRBV27 and J is TRBJ1-2, with 8 bases aligning to TRBD1. CDR1 is MNHEY, CDR2 SMNVEV, per germline (reference sequence). CDR3 length equals 14 residues. After removal of 5 bases from V and 4 bases from J, the junction contained 6 bases not matched to a gene.

The rearrangement joins TRBV19 to TRBJ2-2, with D perhaps matching TRBD2 (5 bases). CDR1 and CDR2 from the germline V gene are LNHDA and SQIVND (reference sequence). Trimming took off 8 bases at V and 5 bases at J, with 12 bases between the two ends. The CDR3 covers 13 residues. CDR3 loop: CASDWTGTGELFF. DNA of the CDR3: TGTGCCAGTGATTGGACGGGGACCGGGGAGCTGTTTTTT.

This sequence joins TRBV7-9 and TRBJ1-1; D not certain. Germline loops: CDR1 SEHNR, CDR2 FQNEAQ (reference sequence). The CDR3 totals 18 residues. Trimming stripped 5 bases from V and 0 bases from J, with 22 bases between. CDR3 loop: CASSPMAGAAGMNTEAFF. CDR3 coding DNA: TGTGCCAGCAGCCCGATGGCGGGCGCGGCGGGCATGAACACTGAAGCTTTCTTT.

The CDR3 is CASSQDRGRGQPQHF. In nucleotides, the CDR3 is TGTGCCAGTAGTCAAGACAGGGGAAGGGGGCAGCCCCAGCATTTT. V and J are TRBV19 and TRBJ1-5; TRBD1 matches 8 bases. The CDR3 extends over 15 amino acids. The ends lost 5 bases at V and 7 bases at J; junction bases unmatched: 10. The germline gives CDR1 LNHDA, CDR2 SQIVND (reference sequence). The entire variable domain, with the rest obtained from reference TRBV19 and TRBJ1-5, is as follows: DGGITQSPKYLFRKEGQNVTLSCEQNLNHDAMYWYRQDPGQGLRLIYYSQIVNDFQKGDIAEGYSVSREKKESFPLTVTSAQKNPTAFYLCASSQDRGRGQPQHFGDGTRLSIL.

This clone was picked up many times. The J gene is TRBJ2-1, the V gene TRBV29-1; D not resolved. The V and J ends lost 3 bases and 10 bases respectively, with 10 bases between them. The V gene's germline CDR1 is SQVTM and CDR2 ANQGSEA. This CDR3 has 11 amino acids. CDR3 bases: TGCAGCGTTGATATTCTTGGCGAGCAGTTCTTC. This gives the protein CSVDILGEQFF.

The V gene is TRBV11-2, the J gene TRBJ1-1; a weak D match, TRBD1 (6 bases). The CDR3 runs 13 residues. In germline, CDR1 is SGHAT, CDR2 FQNNGV. V was trimmed by 5 bases and J by 7 bases, leaving 14 bases between them. The CDR3 coding sequence is TGTGCCAGCAGCCAGACAGGAGCGTTTGAAGCTTTCTTT. Protein: CASSQTGAFEAFF.

The sample holds many counts of this clone. This chain uses TRBV5-1 with TRBJ1-2; 9 bases are a match to TRBD1. Germline V lookup: CDR1 SGHRS, CDR2 YFSETQ. The CDR3 consists of 15 residues. With V trimmed by 4 bases and J by 7 bases, 11 bases remained unmatched. The CDR3 spells CASSQGDRAGAGYTF. The CDR3 coding sequence is TGCGCCAGCAGCCAAGGGGACAGGGCGGGGGCTGGCTACACCTTC.

V gene TRBV5-1 combines with J gene TRBJ2-5, with D maybe TRBD2 (5 bases). There are 14 residues in the CDR3. The V end was cut by 0 bases, the J end by 8 bases, with 14 bases between. Germline lookup yields CDR1 SGHRS and CDR2 YFSETQ. This CDR3 reads CASSLDFRTRTQYF. CDR3 sequence (DNA): TGCGCCAGCAGCTTGGATTTCAGGACTCGTACCCAGTACTTC.

The CDR3 is CASSDAGRRNEKLFF. The CDR3 DNA reads as TGTGCCAGCAGCGATGCAGGGCGTAGGAATGAAAAACTGTTTTTT. V usage is TRBV7-2 and J usage is TRBJ1-4; perhaps TRBD1 as D (5 bases). CDR3 length: 15 amino acids. Trimming took 5 bases from V and 5 from J, leaving 15 bases between them. Germline assignment: CDR1 SGHTA and CDR2 FQGNSA.

This clone was found once. The chain recombines TRBV7-2 with TRBJ1-3; D perhaps matches TRBD1 (6 bases). The V and J ends lost 5 bases and 0 bases respectively, with 14 bases between them. Germline V gene lookup returns CDR1 SGHTA and CDR2 FQGNSA. The CDR3 totals 16 residues. CDR3 amino acids: CASSPQDSISGNTIYF. Here the CDR3 DNA reads TGTGCCAGCAGCCCCCAGGACAGTATCTCTGGAAACACCATATATTTT.

As regards this clone: A read error may account for a junction end that differs from germline. This sequence joins TRBV7-8 and TRBJ2-1; unclear D gene. CDR3 length equals 13 residues. The germline V gene encodes CDR1 SGHVS and CDR2 FQNEAQ. Here the CDR3 reads CASSLDYNNEQFF. The CDR3 coding sequence is TGTGCCAGCAGCTTAGACTACAACAACGAGCAGTTCTTC.

The rearrangement uses TRBV7-3 and TRBJ2-1; unclear D gene. The V and J ends lost 3 bases and 4 bases respectively, with 10 bases between them. Germline CDR1 reads SGHTA; CDR2 reads FQGTGA. The CDR3 consists of 14 residues. The CDR3 loop reads CASSLSSQYNEQFF. Here the CDR3 DNA reads TGTGCCAGCAGCTTGTCCTCCCAGTACAATGAGCAGTTCTTC.

This clone was seen once. The gene calls are TRBV3-1 (or the pseudogene TRBV3-2) and TRBJ2-2, with TRBD1 matching 10 bases. Germline assignment: CDR1 LGHDT and CDR2 YNNKEL (reference sequence). The trim removed 4 bases at V and 5 bases at J, leaving 4 bases unmatched. The CDR3 consists of 15 residues. Here the CDR3 reads CASSRQGASTGELFF. In DNA form, the CDR3 reads TGTGCCAGCAGCCGACAGGGGGCGAGTACCGGGGAGCTGTTTTTT.

This chain joins TRBV6-4 and TRBJ1-5, with 8 bases fitting TRBD1. The CDR3 runs to 13 residues. Germline CDR1 reads MRHNA; CDR2 reads SNTAGT. Trimming took 4 bases from V and 5 from J; bases not matched to a gene: 1. This chain's CDR3 is CASSVTGDQPQHF. The CDR3 DNA sequence: TGTGCCAGCAGTGTGACAGGGGATCAGCCCCAGCATTTT.

The V and J genes are TRBV5-6 and TRBJ2-7; 10 bases fit TRBD1. Trimming cost V 3 bases and J 7 bases; bases outside gene matches: 4. This CDR3 is built from 13 residues. Germline assignment: CDR1 SGHDT and CDR2 YYEEEE. The CDR3 DNA sequence: TGTGCCAGCAGCTCCCGGGACAGGGGTGAGCAGTACTTC. Encoded protein: CASSSRDRGEQYF.

The gene calls are TRBV5-1 and TRBJ1-3; possible D gene TRBD1, 6 bases. Germline V CDR1 and CDR2: SGHRS, YFSETQ. V was shortened by 4 bases and J by 4 bases, with 15 bases between the two germline ends. The CDR3 is 15 amino acids. This chain's CDR3 is CASSPDPGGGNTIYF. Written as DNA, the CDR3 is TGCGCCAGCAGCCCGGACCCTGGGGGCGGAAACACCATATATTTT.

The chain links TRBV30 to TRBJ1-6; weak D call: TRBD1 (6 bases). The germline CDR1 and CDR2 sequences are GTSNPN and SVGIG (reference sequence). The CDR3 loop spans 13 amino acids. Trimming stripped 5 bases from V and 5 bases from J, with 10 bases between. The CDR3 reads CAWGGTNNSPLHF. The CDR3 coding sequence is TGTGCCTGGGGGGGGACAAATAATTCACCCCTCCACTTT.

V is TRBV21-1 and J is TRBJ1-5; TRBD1, the table's D call, lacks a check against the DNA. TRBV21-1 is an annotated pseudogene. CDR3 length equals 19 residues. The CDR3 DNA sequence: TGTGCCAGCAGCAAAGCCCTAGGACAGGGGGAGTATTTAGATCAGCCCCAGCATTTT. This codes for CASSKALGQGEYLDQPQHF.

The V and J genes are TRBV9 and TRBJ2-2; TRBD1 aligns across 8 bases. The CDR3 loop spans 14 amino acids. The germline gives CDR1 SGDLS, CDR2 YYNGEE. Losses at the gene ends were 3 bases for V and 4 bases for J; bases not matched to a gene: 2. CDR3 nucleotides: TGTGCCAGCAGCGGGGGACAGGTCACCGGGGAGCTGTTTTTT. Translated: CASSGGQVTGELFF.

V is TRBV3-1 (or the pseudogene TRBV3-2) and J is TRBJ1-2; D unresolved. Trimming took off 6 bases at V and 4 bases at J, with 18 bases between the two ends. The CDR3 has 15 residues. Germline V lookup: CDR1 LGHDT, CDR2 YNNKEL (reference sequence). CDR3 sequence reads: CASRAGVDILYGYTF. In DNA form, the CDR3 reads TGTGCCAGCAGAGCTGGCGTTGACATCCTCTATGGCTACACCTTC.

The chain links TRBV27 to TRBJ1-2; 8 nucleotides line up with TRBD1. The CDR3 is 14 residues long. V lost 6 bases, J lost 0 bases, and 3 bases stayed unmatched. Germline lookup yields CDR1 MNHEY and CDR2 SMNVEV (reference sequence). Here the CDR3 reads CASRDRAPNYGYTF. The CDR3 DNA reads as TGTGCCAGCAGGGACAGGGCCCCTAACTATGGCTACACCTTC.